Following are 27 T cell receptor beta chains from one sample sequenced in a study of blood T cell repertoires in COVID-19. Method: immunoSEQ multiplex PCR; TCRdb's copy keeps in-frame clones and lacks some. Among about 250,000 clones listed, approximately 90% were seen once. The sample consisted of peripheral blood. Receptor source: a young man with active or convalescent COVID-19.

V usage is TRBV29-1 and J usage is TRBJ2-1; maybe TRBD2 (5 bases). The CDR3 is made up of 12 amino acids. The ends were cut back, 5 bases at V and 6 bases at J, with 11 bases in the middle. Germline V CDR1 and CDR2: SQVTM, ANQGSEA. The CDR3 region is CSVLRRGNEQFF. CDR3 DNA sequence: TGCAGCGTTTTACGACGGGGCAATGAGCAGTTCTTC.

The chain is built from TRBV2 and TRBJ1-3; D is undetermined. The germline gives CDR1 SNHLY, CDR2 FYNNEI. The CDR3 has 15 amino acids. Trimming stripped 4 bases from V and 0 bases from J, with 10 bases between. CDR3 loop: CASSVEALSGNTIYF. The CDR3 nucleotides read TGTGCCAGCAGTGTTGAGGCCCTCTCTGGAAACACCATATATTTT. Combining the CDR3 with reference TRBV2 and TRBJ1-3 gives the whole variable domain EPEVTQTPSHQVTQMGQEVILRCVPISNHLYFYWYRQILGQKVEFLVSFYNNEISEKSEIFDDQFSVERPDGSNFTLKIRSTKLEDSAMYFCASSVEALSGNTIYFGEGSWLTVV.

The chain links TRBV7-9 to TRBJ1-2, with D possibly TRBD1 on 6 matching bases. Per the germline V gene, CDR1 is SEHNR and CDR2 is FQNEAQ (reference sequence). CDR3 size: 14 residues. V was pared by 5 bases and J by 4 bases, with 14 bases between. The CDR3 protein is CASSIQGPPYGYTF. CDR3 sequence (DNA): TGTGCCAGCAGCATACAGGGCCCTCCCTATGGCTACACCTTC. The whole variable domain, filled in from reference TRBV7-9 and TRBJ1-2, reads DTGVSQNPRHKITKRGQNVTFRCDPISEHNRLYWYRQTLGQGPEFLTYFQNEAQLEKSRLLSDRFSAERPKGSFSTLEIQRTEQGDSAMYLCASSIQGPPYGYTFGSGTRLTVV.

This chain links TRBV13 with TRBJ2-1; maybe TRBD1 (5 bases). Trimming pared 5 bases from V and 10 bases from J, leaving 12 bases between. The CDR3 spans 12 residues. Germline V CDR1 and CDR2: PRHDT, FYEKMQ (reference sequence). CDR3 region: CASSSQGSEQFF. The CDR3 nucleotides are TGTGCCAGCAGCAGCCAGGGTAGCGAGCAGTTCTTC.

The V and J genes are TRBV11-2 and TRBJ2-7; D not resolved. Per the germline V gene, CDR1 is SGHAT and CDR2 is FQNNGV. With 5 bases removed from V and 4 bases from J, the gap between germline ends came to 12 bases. The CDR3 runs to 13 residues. The CDR3 reads CASSPTPGYEQYF. The CDR3 DNA follows: TGTGCCAGCAGCCCAACACCCGGGTACGAGCAGTACTTC.

In DNA, the CDR3 is TGTGCCAGCAGCCGCGACCACAGGGGACCTAACTATGGCTACACCTTC. Translating gives CASSRDHRGPNYGYTF. This chain joins TRBV9 and TRBJ1-2, with 7 bases matching TRBD1. Germline values: CDR1 SGDLS, CDR2 YYNGEE. V was pared by 4 bases and J by 0 bases, with 9 bases of the junction left unmatched. The CDR3 runs 16 residues.

The V and J genes are TRBV6-2 or TRBV6-3 and TRBJ1-3; D perhaps matches TRBD1 (5 bases). The CDR3 is made up of 14 amino acids. With 2 bases removed from V and 1 base from J, the gap between germline ends came to 6 bases. CDR1 and CDR2 (germline): MNHEY, SVGEGT. The CDR3, as DNA: TGTGCCAGCAGTTACCAGGGATCTGGAAACACCATATATTTT. It yields the protein CASSYQGSGNTIYF.

J is TRBJ1-5 and V is TRBV6-2 or TRBV6-3; TRBD1 might be the D (6 bases). CDR3 length equals 14 residues. CDR1 is MNHEY and CDR2 is SVGEGT in the germline V gene. Between the trimmed V and J ends, which lost 5 bases and 3 bases, there was a span of 11 bases. The CDR3: CASSMRTDNQPQHF. The CDR3 nucleotides read TGTGCCAGCAGTATGAGGACAGACAATCAGCCCCAGCATTTT.

This clone was seen once. This specimen includes other DNA sequences encoding the same CDR3. The J gene is TRBJ1-1, the V gene TRBV28, with unresolved D. CDR1 and CDR2 (germline): MDHEN, SYDVKM. CDR3 length equals 12 residues. With 5 bases removed from V and 0 bases from J, the gap between germline ends came to 4 bases. This chain's CDR3 is CASSPLNTEAFF. The CDR3 DNA reads as TGTGCCAGCAGTCCCTTGAACACTGAAGCTTTCTTT.

This sequence joins TRBV4-1 and TRBJ2-2; 7 positions match TRBD1. This CDR3 is 15 amino acids long. The V gene end was trimmed by 4 bases and the J gene end by 8 bases; junction bases not matched to a gene: 10. CDR1 is MGHRA and CDR2 is YSYEKL in the germline V gene. In DNA, the CDR3 is TGCGCCAGCAGCCTCGAGCAGGGGGTTCCGGGGGAGCTGTTTTTT. It encodes CASSLEQGVPGELFF.

V and J are TRBV19 and TRBJ2-7; TRBD2 aligns across 14 bases. V trimming: 5 bases; J trimming: 7 bases; junction bases outside the gene matches: 13. The CDR3 consists of 17 residues. Germline V lookup: CDR1 LNHDA, CDR2 SQIVND (reference sequence). CDR3 nucleotides: TGTGCCAGTAGTTCCCCAACGATGACTAGCGGGAGGGGAGAGCAGTACTTC. It translates to CASSSPTMTSGRGEQYF.

J is TRBJ2-3 and V is TRBV7-7; 11 bases line up with TRBD2. J was trimmed by 4 bases and V by 6 bases; bases with no gene match: 6. The CDR3 is made up of 15 amino acids. In germline, CDR1 is SSHAT, CDR2 FNYEAQ (reference sequence). The CDR3 nucleotides are TGTGCCAGCAGTTCGACTAGCGGGGAATCAGATACGCAGTATTTT. It yields the protein CASSSTSGESDTQYF.

The gene calls are TRBV10-3 and TRBJ2-1; 14 bases are shared with TRBD2. Germline V CDR1 and CDR2: ENHRY, SYGVKD. The V segment lost 2 bases and the J segment 6 bases; nucleotides outside the gene matches: 15. The CDR3 runs to 20 residues. The CDR3 DNA sequence: TGTGCCATCAGTGAGGGGGCGGCGACTAGCGGGAGGGCCGGGGGCAATGAGCAGTTCTTC. As protein: CAISEGAATSGRAGGNEQFF.

The chain recombines TRBV7-8 with TRBJ2-1; 11 positions match TRBD2. The CDR3 runs 17 residues. CDR1 SGHVS and CDR2 FQNEAQ come from the germline V gene. V gave up 5 bases and J gave up 4 bases; unmatched junction bases: 10. The DNA for the CDR3 is TGTGCCAGCAGCACAAGACTAGCGGGGTCGACTTACAATGAGCAGTTCTTC. This encodes CASSTRLAGSTYNEQFF.

The table lists this clone with a few counts. Other DNA variants within this sample encode the same CDR3. This sequence joins TRBV7-2 and TRBJ2-1; D is ambiguous. Trimming took 1 base from V and 3 from J, leaving 7 bases between them. The CDR3 is made up of 14 amino acids. Germline V CDR1 and CDR2: SGHTA, FQGNSA. The CDR3, as DNA: TGTGCCAGCAGCTTAGGCGCCGGCTACAATGAGCAGTTCTTC. It codes for CASSLGAGYNEQFF.

J is TRBJ1-2 and V is TRBV4-3; a possible D gene is TRBD1 (5 bases). CDR3 size: 14 residues. Trimming removed 1 base at V and 6 bases at J, with 12 bases between. Per the germline V gene, CDR1 is LGHNA and CDR2 is YSLEER. The CDR3 here is CASSQVEQEDGYTF. The CDR3, as DNA: TGCGCCAGCAGCCAAGTCGAACAGGAAGATGGCTACACCTTC.

The chain uses TRBV6-6 and TRBJ1-2; possibly TRBD1 for D (6 bases). Germline CDR1 and CDR2: MNHNY and SVGAGI (reference sequence). Trimming stripped 5 bases from V and 5 bases from J, with 15 bases between. The CDR3 sequence is 14 residues long. CDR3 coding DNA: TGTGCCAGCAGTGACAGGATTCTGGAGTATGGCTACACCTTC. Translated: CASSDRILEYGYTF.

The chain combines TRBV30 with TRBJ1-3; 7 bases map to TRBD1. This CDR3 has 12 residues. After removal of 2 bases from V and 11 bases from J, the junction contained 6 bases not matched to a gene. Germline V gene data show CDR1 as GTSNPN and CDR2 as SVGIG (reference sequence). The CDR3 loop reads CAWSSSTGPIYF. In DNA form, the CDR3 reads TGTGCCTGGAGTTCATCGACAGGGCCCATATATTTT.

The rearrangement joins TRBV6-5 to TRBJ1-1; TRBD1 is a possible D gene (5 bases). This CDR3 is 15 amino acids long. V was shortened by 4 bases and J by 3 bases, with 15 bases between the two germline ends. Germline values: CDR1 MNHEY, CDR2 SVGAGI. The CDR3 loop reads CASSLTQTADTEAFF. CDR3 nucleotides: TGTGCCAGCAGTTTAACACAGACAGCAGACACTGAAGCTTTCTTT.

The chain couples TRBV9 to TRBJ2-7, with TRBD1 identical over 10 bases. CDR3 size: 17 residues. In germline, CDR1 is SGDLS, CDR2 YYNGEE. J lost 5 bases, V lost 0 bases, and 11 bases had no gene match. The CDR3 protein is CASSVASPGTGANEQYF. In nucleotides, the CDR3 is TGTGCCAGCAGCGTAGCCTCCCCCGGGACAGGGGCCAACGAGCAGTACTTC.

The CDR3 nucleotides are TGTGCCAGTAGTATAGAGAGAAGATCTCCAACTAATGAAAAACTGTTTTTT. Protein sequence: CASSIERRSPTNEKLFF. The chain couples TRBV19 to TRBJ1-4; D not certain. This CDR3 is 17 amino acids long. Germline V CDR1 and CDR2: LNHDA, SQIVND (reference sequence). Trimming removed 0 bases at V and 0 bases at J, with 11 bases between.

This clone was seen a few times. The chain uses TRBV9 and TRBJ1-2; D is possibly TRBD1 (5 bases). CDR1 SGDLS and CDR2 YYNGEE come from the germline V gene. This CDR3 contains 15 residues. Deletions cut 4 bases from V and 7 bases from J, with 20 bases between. CDR3 region: CASSPYGQGNSGYTF. The DNA of the CDR3 is TGTGCCAGCAGCCCCTATGGGCAGGGTAATAGTGGCTACACCTTC.

This chain links TRBV4-2 with TRBJ2-7, with a possible D match to TRBD1 (6 bases). The CDR3 runs 14 residues. Trimming took off 4 bases at V and 0 bases at J, with 10 bases between the two ends. Germline V gives CDR1 LGHNA, CDR2 YNFKEQ. This CDR3 is CASSPPGASYEQYF. CDR3 DNA: TGTGCCAGCAGCCCCCCAGGGGCCTCCTACGAGCAGTACTTC.

This chain links TRBV27 with TRBJ1-2; maybe TRBD1 (6 bases). Trimming removed 5 bases from V and 4 bases from J, with 14 bases in between. Germline V gene lookup returns CDR1 MNHEY and CDR2 SMNVEV (reference sequence). The CDR3 is 14 residues long. The CDR3 bases are TGTGCCAGCAGTCCCCTGGGGGCCCTCTATGGCTACACCTTC. It codes for CASSPLGALYGYTF.

This sequence joins TRBV5-1 and TRBJ1-5, with 8 bases identical to TRBD1. The length of the CDR3 is 15 residues. CDR1 and CDR2 (germline): SGHRS, YFSETQ. Trimming took 3 bases from V and 7 from J; bases not matched to a gene: 9. The CDR3: CASSSAGGAGQPQHF. CDR3 in DNA: TGCGCCAGCAGCTCGGCAGGGGGCGCAGGGCAGCCCCAGCATTTT.

This clone was recorded only once. The sample has other DNA sequences that encode this CDR3 too. This chain links TRBV15 with TRBJ1-1; maybe TRBD1 (6 bases). The V gene's germline CDR1 is LNHNV and CDR2 YYDKDF (reference sequence). This CDR3 has 15 amino acids. The V end lost 0 bases, the J end lost 1 base, and 9 bases lay between the germline ends. CDR3 region: CATSRDRGRNTEAFF. CDR3 DNA: TGTGCCACCAGCAGAGACAGGGGAAGGAACACTGAAGCTTTCTTT.

The chain recombines TRBV18 with TRBJ1-2, with a possible D match to TRBD1 (5 bases). The germline V gene has CDR1 KGHSH and CDR2 LQKENI. Trimming left V 3 bases short and J 4 bases short, with 18 bases between. The CDR3 loop spans 16 amino acids. CDR3 amino acids: CASSPPVVGRVYGYTF. The CDR3 DNA reads TGTGCCAGCTCACCTCCGGTGGTAGGCAGGGTCTATGGCTACACCTTC.